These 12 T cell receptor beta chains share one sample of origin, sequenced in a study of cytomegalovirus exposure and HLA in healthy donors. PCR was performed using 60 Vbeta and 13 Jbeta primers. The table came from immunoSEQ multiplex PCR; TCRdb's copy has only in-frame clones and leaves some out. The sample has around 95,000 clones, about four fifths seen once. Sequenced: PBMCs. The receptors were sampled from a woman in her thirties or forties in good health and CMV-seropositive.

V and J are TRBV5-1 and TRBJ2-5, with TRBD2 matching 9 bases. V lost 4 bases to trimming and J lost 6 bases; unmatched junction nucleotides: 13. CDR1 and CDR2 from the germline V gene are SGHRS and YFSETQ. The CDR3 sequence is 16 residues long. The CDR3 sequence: CASSNNLAGAEKTQYF. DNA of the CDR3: TGCGCCAGCAGCAATAATTTAGCGGGAGCTGAAAAGACCCAGTACTTC.

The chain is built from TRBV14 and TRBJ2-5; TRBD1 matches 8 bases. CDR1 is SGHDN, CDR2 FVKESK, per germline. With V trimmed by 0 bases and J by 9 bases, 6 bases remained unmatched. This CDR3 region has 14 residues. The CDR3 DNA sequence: TGTGCCAGCAGCCAAGACAGGGGGCGGTCGGCCCAGTACTTC. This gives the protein CASSQDRGRSAQYF. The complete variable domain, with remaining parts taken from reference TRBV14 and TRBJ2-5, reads EAGVTQFPSHSVIEKGQTVTLRCDPISGHDNLYWYRRVMGKEIKFLLHFVKESKQDESGMPNNRFLAERTGGTYSTLKVQPAELEDSGVYFCASSQDRGRSAQYFGPGTRLLVL.

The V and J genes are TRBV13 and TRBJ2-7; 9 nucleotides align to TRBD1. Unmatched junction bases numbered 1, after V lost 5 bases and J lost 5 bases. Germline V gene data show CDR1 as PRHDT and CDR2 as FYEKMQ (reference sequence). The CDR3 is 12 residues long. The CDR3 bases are TGTGCCAGCAGCCGGACAGGGGACGAGCAGTACTTC. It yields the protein CASSRTGDEQYF.

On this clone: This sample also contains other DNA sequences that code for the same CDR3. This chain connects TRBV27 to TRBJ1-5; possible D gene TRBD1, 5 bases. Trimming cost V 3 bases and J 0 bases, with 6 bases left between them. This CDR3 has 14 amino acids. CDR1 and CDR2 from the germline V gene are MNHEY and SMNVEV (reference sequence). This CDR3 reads CASSFRGSNQPQHF. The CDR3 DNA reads TGTGCCAGCAGTTTTAGGGGTAGCAATCAGCCCCAGCATTTT.

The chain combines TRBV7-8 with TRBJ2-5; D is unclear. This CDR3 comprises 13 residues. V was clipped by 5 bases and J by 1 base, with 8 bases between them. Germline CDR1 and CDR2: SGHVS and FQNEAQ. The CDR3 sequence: CASSPRVQETQYF. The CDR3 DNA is TGTGCCAGCAGCCCACGGGTCCAAGAGACCCAGTACTTC.

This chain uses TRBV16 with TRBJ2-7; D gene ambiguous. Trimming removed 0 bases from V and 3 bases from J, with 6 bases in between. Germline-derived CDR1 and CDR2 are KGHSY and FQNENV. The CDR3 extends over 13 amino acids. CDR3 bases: TGTGCCAGCAGCCAATCCCGGGTCTACGAGCAGTACTTC. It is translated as CASSQSRVYEQYF.

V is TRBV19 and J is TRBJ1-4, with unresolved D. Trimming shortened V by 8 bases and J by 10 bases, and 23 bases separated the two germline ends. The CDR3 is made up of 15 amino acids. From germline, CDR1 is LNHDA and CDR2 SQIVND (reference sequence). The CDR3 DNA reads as TGTGCCAGTTGTCCGGGATCCCCTGGCGGGGTAAAACTGTTTTTT. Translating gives CASCPGSPGGVKLFF.

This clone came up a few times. The DNA for the CDR3 is TGTGCCAGCAGCGTAGTCTCGACAGGGGACGAGCAGTACTTC. It specifies CASSVVSTGDEQYF. The rearrangement links TRBV9 to TRBJ2-5; TRBD1 matches at 8 bases. With the DNA end fitting TRBJ2-7 better, the J assignment may be wrong. The CDR3 totals 14 residues. Germline V gene lookup returns CDR1 SGDLS and CDR2 YYNGEE.

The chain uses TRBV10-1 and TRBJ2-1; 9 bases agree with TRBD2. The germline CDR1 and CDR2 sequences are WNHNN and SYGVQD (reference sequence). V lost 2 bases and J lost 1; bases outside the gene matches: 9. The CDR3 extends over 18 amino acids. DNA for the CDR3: TGCGCCAGCAGTGAGGCTGGTAGCGGGAGACTGTCCTACAATGAGCAGTTCTTC. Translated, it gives CASSEAGSGRLSYNEQFF.

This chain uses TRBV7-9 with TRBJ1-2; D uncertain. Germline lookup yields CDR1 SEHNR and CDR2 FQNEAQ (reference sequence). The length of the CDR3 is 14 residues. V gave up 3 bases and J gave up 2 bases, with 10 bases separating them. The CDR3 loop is CASSFTGPNYGYTF. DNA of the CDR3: TGTGCCAGCAGCTTCACTGGGCCCAACTATGGCTACACCTTC.

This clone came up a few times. Here the CDR3 DNA reads TGTGCCAGCAAAAGGCTAGCGGCACGAACTACCTGGACAAATGAGCAGTTCTTC. The encoded protein is CASKRLAARTTWTNEQFF. The V gene is TRBV28, the J gene TRBJ2-1, with 7 positions matching TRBD2. CDR1 is MDHEN, CDR2 SYDVKM, per germline. The V segment lost 7 bases and the J segment 7 bases; nucleotides outside the gene matches: 22. The length of the CDR3 is 18 residues.

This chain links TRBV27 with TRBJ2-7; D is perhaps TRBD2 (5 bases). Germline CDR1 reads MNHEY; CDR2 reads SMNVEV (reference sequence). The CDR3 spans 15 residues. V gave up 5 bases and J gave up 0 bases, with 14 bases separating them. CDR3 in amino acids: CASSQRPTGSYEQYF. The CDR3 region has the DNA TGTGCCAGCAGTCAGCGGCCCACGGGCTCCTACGAGCAGTACTTC.